This passage covers 20 T cell receptor beta chains from one sample sequenced in a study of shared clonotypes between healthy human individuals. Method: immunoSEQ multiplex PCR; TCRdb's copy keeps in-frame clones and lacks some. The table includes some 790,000 clones, just under 75% detected once. The sample comprised memory CD4+ T cells sorted from blood. Subset noted: CD45RA-negative fraction. The source of these receptors is a woman aged 25-40 years in good health.

This clone was observed a single time. The chain combines TRBV11-2 with TRBJ2-1; 7 nucleotides line up with TRBD2. Germline V CDR1 and CDR2: SGHAT, FQNNGV. V was clipped by 3 bases and J by 8 bases; unmatched bases: 13. The CDR3 sequence is 16 residues long. The CDR3 coding sequence is TGTGCCAGCAGCTTCACCCCGAGCGGGACTGGCTATGAGCAGTTCTTC. It encodes CASSFTPSGTGYEQFF.

The V call is TRBV7-9, the J call TRBJ2-7; 11 bases are shared with TRBD2. This CDR3 spans 17 amino acids. CDR1 SEHNR and CDR2 FQNEAQ come from the germline V gene (reference sequence). V was clipped by 2 bases and J by 6 bases; unmatched bases: 12. This CDR3 reads CASSLRASGRPTSEQYF. The CDR3 DNA reads TGTGCCAGCAGCTTAAGGGCTAGCGGGAGGCCGACAAGCGAGCAGTACTTC.

The gene calls are TRBV28 and TRBJ1-5; no clear D gene. This CDR3 has 17 amino acids. Trimming removed 8 bases from V and 0 bases from J, with 20 bases in between. Germline CDR1 and CDR2: MDHEN and SYDVKM. Here the CDR3 reads CASLRDNLADSNQPQHF. CDR3 in DNA: TGTGCCAGCCTAAGAGACAACCTGGCCGATAGCAATCAGCCCCAGCATTTT.

The rearrangement uses TRBV2 and TRBJ1-4; D call uncertain. Germline V gene lookup returns CDR1 SNHLY and CDR2 FYNNEI. The V end was cut by 8 bases, the J end by 8 bases, with 15 bases between. This CDR3 comprises 13 residues. Written as DNA, the CDR3 is TGTGCCAGCGGACTTTTGGTTACCGAAAAACTGTTTTTT. It translates to CASGLLVTEKLFF.

This clone was counted between two and nine times. V usage is TRBV4-1 and J usage is TRBJ2-7; D possibly corresponds to TRBD1 (5 bases). Trimming took 4 bases from V and 4 from J, leaving 17 bases between them. CDR1 and CDR2 from the germline V gene are MGHRA and YSYEKL. The CDR3 consists of 15 residues. CDR3 sequence reads: CASSRGQGLVYEQYF. The CDR3 DNA sequence: TGCGCCAGCAGCCGTGGGCAGGGTTTGGTTTACGAGCAGTACTTC.

The chain joins TRBV16 to TRBJ1-1; weak D call: TRBD1 (6 bases). The CDR3 contains 14 residues. Germline values: CDR1 KGHSY, CDR2 FQNENV. Trimming cost V 0 bases and J 1 base, with 6 bases left between them. The chain's CDR3 is CASSQSGGNTEAFF. The DNA for the CDR3 is TGTGCCAGCAGCCAATCAGGGGGGAACACTGAAGCTTTCTTT. Supplemented by reference TRBV16 and TRBJ1-1, the full variable domain reads GEEVAQTPKHLVRGEGQKAKLYCAPIKGHSYVFWYQQVLKNEFKFLISFQNENVFDETGMPKERFSAKCLPNSPCSLEIQATKLEDSAVYFCASSQSGGNTEAFFGQGTRLTVV.

This clone showed up just a few times. The rearrangement links TRBV28 to TRBJ2-1, with 7 bases that match TRBD1. V was pared by 6 bases and J by 4 bases, with 9 bases of the junction left unmatched. Germline values: CDR1 MDHEN, CDR2 SYDVKM. This CDR3 is 15 amino acids long. CDR3 coding DNA: TGTGCCAGCAGAACAAGACCGGGACAGTACAATGAGCAGTTCTTC. This gives the protein CASRTRPGQYNEQFF.

The J gene is TRBJ2-3, the V gene TRBV5-1, with 8 bases aligning to TRBD1. Trimming removed 3 bases from V and 4 bases from J; junction bases left unmatched: 1. Germline V CDR1 and CDR2: SGHRS, YFSETQ. This CDR3 comprises 13 residues. CDR3: CASSSQGADTQYF. CDR3 coding DNA: TGCGCCAGCAGCTCACAGGGGGCAGATACGCAGTATTTT.

V and J are TRBV12-5 and TRBJ2-3, with 9 nucleotides matching TRBD2. The CDR3 is made up of 18 amino acids. The V gene end was trimmed by 0 bases and the J gene end by 2 bases; junction bases not matched to a gene: 9. Germline CDR1 reads LGHNT; CDR2 reads FRNRAP. The CDR3 DNA follows: TGTGCTAGTGGTTTGGTCCCCTCTAGCGGGACTTCCACAGATACGCAGTATTTT. It specifies CASGLVPSSGTSTDTQYF.

The chain carries TRBV5-5 and TRBJ1-1; no clear D gene. V was cut by 3 bases and J by 0 bases, with 9 bases left in between. CDR1 is SGHKS and CDR2 is YYEKEE in the germline V gene (reference sequence). The CDR3 has 14 amino acids. The CDR3 DNA is TGTGCCAGCAGCTGGAGGACCGTGAACACTGAAGCTTTCTTT. Amino acids: CASSWRTVNTEAFF.

The V call is TRBV18, the J call TRBJ2-1; a weak D match, TRBD2 (6 bases). The germline gives CDR1 KGHSH, CDR2 LQKENI. The ends were cut back, 2 bases at V and 5 bases at J, with 13 bases in the middle. The CDR3 is made up of 15 amino acids. CDR3 sequence reads: CASSPIREYNNEQFF. In nucleotides, the CDR3 is TGTGCCAGCTCACCAATCCGGGAGTACAACAATGAGCAGTTCTTC.

The chain carries TRBV15 and TRBJ2-2; 10 positions match TRBD1. V shed 3 bases and J 7 bases; nucleotides not matched to a gene: 8. Germline-derived CDR1 and CDR2 are LNHNV and YYDKDF (reference sequence). The CDR3 is made up of 16 amino acids. CDR3 loop: CATSSRDRGRDGELFF. The CDR3 DNA reads as TGTGCCACCAGCAGCCGGGACAGGGGACGCGACGGGGAGCTGTTTTTT.

The chain links TRBV18 to TRBJ1-1; TRBD1 aligns across 7 bases. The CDR3 contains 15 residues. V lost 8 bases and J lost 0; bases outside the gene matches: 9. Germline-derived CDR1 and CDR2 are KGHSH and LQKENI. CDR3 residues: CASALSGTVNTEAFF. DNA of the CDR3: TGTGCCAGCGCTTTATCCGGGACAGTGAACACTGAAGCTTTCTTT.

The table lists this clone with many counts. V gene TRBV7-9 combines with J gene TRBJ2-3; 8 bases line up with TRBD2. The CDR3 consists of 16 residues. J lost 2 bases, V lost 1 base, and 5 bases had no gene match. Germline V gene sequence: CDR1 SEHNR, CDR2 FQNEAQ (reference sequence). The CDR3 spells CASSLGSGGDTDTQYF. The CDR3 DNA sequence: TGTGCCAGCAGCTTAGGCTCGGGAGGGGACACAGATACGCAGTATTTT.

The gene calls are TRBV18 and TRBJ2-6; D is unresolved. The length of the CDR3 is 17 residues. CDR1 KGHSH and CDR2 LQKENI come from the germline V gene. Between the trimmed V and J ends, which lost 6 bases and 0 bases, there was a span of 15 bases. In nucleotides, the CDR3 is TGTGCCAGCTCTCACGTGCCACTGGTCTCTGGGGCCAACGTCCTGACTTTC. This codes for CASSHVPLVSGANVLTF.

The chain uses TRBV7-2 and TRBJ2-1, with D perhaps TRBD2 (6 bases). Per the germline V gene, CDR1 is SGHTA and CDR2 is FQGNSA. The V gene lost 6 bases and the J gene lost 5 bases, with 17 bases spanning the gap. This CDR3 has 15 amino acids. In nucleotides, the CDR3 is TGTGCCAGCAGTGGGACTGCTTTAACTAACAATGAGCAGTTCTTC. Translating gives CASSGTALTNNEQFF.

The chain combines TRBV7-2 with TRBJ2-2; unclear D gene. Per germline, CDR1 SGHTA and CDR2 FQGNSA. V was trimmed by 3 bases and J by 5 bases, leaving 4 bases between them. This CDR3 contains 12 residues. CDR3 nucleotides: TGTGCCAGCAGCTTCGTGACCGGGGAGCTGTTTTTT. This codes for CASSFVTGELFF. The full variable domain, rest sourced from reference TRBV7-2 and TRBJ2-2, is GAGVSQSPSNKVTEKGKDVELRCDPISGHTALYWYRQSLGQGLEFLIYFQGNSAPDKSGLPSDRFSAERTGGSVSTLTIQRTQQEDSAVYLCASSFVTGELFFGEGSRLTVL.

V is TRBV18 and J is TRBJ2-7, with 9 bases fitting TRBD1. Germline trimming cut 5 bases from V and 0 bases from J; bases unmatched to any gene: 2. CDR1 and CDR2 from the germline V gene are KGHSH and LQKENI. The CDR3 is 14 amino acids. The DNA for the CDR3 is TGTGCCAGCTCAAGGACAGGGGACTCCTACGAGCAGTACTTC. It specifies CASSRTGDSYEQYF.

About this clone: This same CDR3 is encoded by further DNA sequences in the sample. The chain carries TRBV28 and TRBJ2-3, with 7 positions matching TRBD2. Germline CDR1 MDHEN, CDR2 SYDVKM. J lost 0 bases, V lost 5 bases, and 2 bases had no gene match. The CDR3 is made up of 14 amino acids. The CDR3 nucleotides read TGTGCCAGCAGTACTAGCGCTAGCACAGATACGCAGTATTTT. Protein product: CASSTSASTDTQYF.

V and J are TRBV19 and TRBJ2-1; 12 nucleotides align to TRBD2. The CDR3 runs 15 residues. Germline lookup yields CDR1 LNHDA and CDR2 SQIVND (reference sequence). The J segment lost 6 bases and the V segment lost 5 bases, leaving 5 bases of the junction unmatched. The CDR3 DNA reads TGTGCCAGTAGTGTGACTAGCGGGAGACCCAATGAGCAGTTCTTC. It is translated as CASSVTSGRPNEQFF.